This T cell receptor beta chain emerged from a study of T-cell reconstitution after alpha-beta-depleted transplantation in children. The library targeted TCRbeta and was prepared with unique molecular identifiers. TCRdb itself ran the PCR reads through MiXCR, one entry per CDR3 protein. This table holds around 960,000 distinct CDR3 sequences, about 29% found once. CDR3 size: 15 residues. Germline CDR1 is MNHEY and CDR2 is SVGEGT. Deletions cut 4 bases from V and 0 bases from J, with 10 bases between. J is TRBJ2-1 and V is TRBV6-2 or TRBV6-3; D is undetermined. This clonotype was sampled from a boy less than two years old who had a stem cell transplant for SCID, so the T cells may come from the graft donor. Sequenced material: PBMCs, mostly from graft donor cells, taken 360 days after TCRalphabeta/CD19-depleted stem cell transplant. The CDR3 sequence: CASSWVDGSYNEQFF. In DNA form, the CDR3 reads TGTGCCAGCAGTTGGGTGGACGGCTCCTACAATGAGCAGTTCTTC.